A single sample is the source of the 6 T cell receptor beta chains below, sequenced in a study of regulatory T cells in long-lasting Graves disease. Through Arm-PCR of CDR3 regions and iRepertoire HTBI primers, TCR beta libraries were built. TCRdb passed the multiplex PCR reads through MiXCR, listing each CDR3 protein once. The sample lists some 370,000 distinct CDR3 sequences; 20% to 25% were seen once. Time point reported: persistent/refractory GD, antithyroid drugs over 5 years with positive TRAb. Construction of the TCR library relied on RNA isolated from PBMCs. Material: peripheral blood mononuclear cells (PBMCs), obtained when the disease was refractory, from a patient treated with antithyroid drugs. These receptors originate from a woman in her thirties or forties with Graves disease.

CDR3 nucleotides: TGTGCCACCAGGGTCGGGCAGGGGGGAAGTGAGCAGTTCTTC. It encodes CATRVGQGGSEQFF. This chain links TRBV10-3 with TRBJ2-1; possibly TRBD1 for D (7 bases). Germline loops: CDR1 ENHRY, CDR2 SYGVKD. Between the trimmed V and J ends, which lost 10 bases and 9 bases, there was a span of 22 bases. CDR3 length equals 14 residues.

This clonotype has ten or more counts. V gene TRBV29-1 combines with J gene TRBJ2-7; TRBD2 is a possible D gene (5 bases). CDR1 is SQVTM, CDR2 ANQGSEA, per germline. This CDR3 is built from 13 residues. The V end was cut by 2 bases, the J end by 0 bases, with 8 bases between. CDR3 coding DNA: TGCAGCGTTGAATCGGGGAGCTCCTACGAGCAGTACTTC. Translation: CSVESGSSYEQYF.

The table lists this clonotype with many counts. The J gene is TRBJ2-5, the V gene TRBV9; the match to TRBD2 covers 13 bases. V lost 1 base to trimming and J lost 3 bases; unmatched junction nucleotides: 3. The germline gives CDR1 SGDLS, CDR2 YYNGEE. The CDR3 sequence is 16 residues long. The chain's CDR3 is CASSVPGLAGEETQYF. CDR3 coding DNA: TGTGCCAGCAGCGTACCTGGACTAGCGGGAGAAGAGACCCAGTACTTC.

A note on this clonotype: A much larger clone is a single base away; this may be a read error. No conserved phenylalanine or tryptophan ends this CDR3, so it is likely a read error. The chain joins TRBV2 to TRBJ2-7, with D tentatively TRBD1 (6 bases). Trimming shortened V by 7 bases and J by 0 bases, and 10 bases separated the two germline ends. The CDR3 length is 13 residues. The germline gives CDR1 SNHLY, CDR2 FYNNEI. CDR3 in amino acids: CASTRTASYEQYL. CDR3 DNA sequence: TGTGCCAGCACCAGGACAGCCTCCTACGAGCAGTACCTC.

The V and J genes are TRBV5-1 and TRBJ1-1, with 7 nucleotides matching TRBD1. V was pared by 4 bases and J by 6 bases, with 9 bases of the junction left unmatched. This CDR3 region has 14 residues. Per germline, CDR1 SGHRS and CDR2 YFSETQ. The DNA for the CDR3 is TGCGCCAGCAGCCCAGGGGGGGGGCTAGCTGAAGCTTTCTTT. Residues: CASSPGGGLAEAFF.

This sequence joins TRBV15 and TRBJ1-5; no firm D call. The CDR3 runs to 13 residues. CDR1 and CDR2 from the germline V gene are LNHNV and YYDKDF (reference sequence). V lost 0 bases and J lost 9, with 9 bases in between. The CDR3 DNA sequence: TGTGCCACCAGCAGAGATCGAGCCTCGCCCCAGCATTTT. This sequence encodes CATSRDRASPQHF.